This T cell receptor beta chain was found in a study of blood T cell repertoires in COVID-19. Study information: Collection of acute and convalescent COVID-19 samples took place in the United States, Italy and Spain. Sample material is recorded as cDNA or gDNA derived from T cells, B-cell-depleted T cells, or PBMCs.

In the authors' methods: Estimates of nucleated cell counts were drawn from the amplification of reference gene primers. Here immunoSEQ multiplex PCR was the method, and the copy in TCRdb shows in-frame clones only, minus some. V, J and clone size are taken as reported in that table, and D and trimming were inferred from the DNA itself. This table holds about 250,000 clones, 70% to 85% found once. Germline V CDR1 and CDR2: SNHLY, FYNNEI. Trimming cost V 8 bases and J 3 bases; bases outside gene matches: 11. The CDR3 covers 16 residues. The sample consisted of peripheral blood. The V and J genes are TRBV2 and TRBJ2-3, with 10 nucleotides matching TRBD2. The sequence derives from a man older than 75 with acute or convalescent COVID-19. The CDR3 here is CASFDLAGDGTDTQYF. The CDR3 region has the DNA TGTGCCAGCTTCGACCTAGCGGGAGACGGGACAGATACGCAGTATTTT.